The rows below give T cell receptor beta chains drawn from one sample of a study of cytomegalovirus exposure and HLA in healthy donors. The assay was immunoSEQ multiplex PCR, and TCRdb's table has in-frame clones only and misses some. This table holds 120,000 to 150,000 clones, around 65% found once. The sample taken for sequencing was PBMCs. Every receptor here comes from a male donor in good health and CMV-seronegative. Each CDR3 is given with its conserved first and last residue. D genes are given only for firm matches. Rows give clone size only sometimes, using once, few, many, or a class for an expanded clone.

v_gene	j_gene	abundance	d_gene	CDR3nt	CDR3aa
TRBV10-3	TRBJ1-4	-	TRBD1	TGTGCCATCAGTCCGACAGGGAGGAATGAAAAACTGTTTTTT	CAISPTGRNEKLFF
TRBV6-5	TRBJ1-4	-	-	TGTGCCAGCAGTAACAGGGAAGTTAATGAAAAACTGTTTTTT	CASSNREVNEKLFF
TRBV10-1	TRBJ1-2	-	-	TGCGCCAGGCGACAGAGGAACGGCTATGGCTACACCTTC	CARRQRNGYGYTF
TRBV9	TRBJ2-7	few	-	TGTGCCAGCGGGCGGGACAGCTACGAGCAGTACTTC	CASGRDSYEQYF
TRBV5-1	TRBJ2-3	-	TRBD2	TGCGCCAGCAGCCCCCTAGCGGGGCAAGATACGCAGTATTTT	CASSPLAGQDTQYF
TRBV5-6	TRBJ2-1	few	TRBD2	TGTGCCAAGGGGGTCGGGGGGGGTAGCTCCTACAATGAGCAGTTCTTC	CAKGVGGGSSYNEQFF
TRBV21-1	TRBJ1-3	-	-	TGTGCCAGCAGCCCCGTCCGGGACTATTATTTT	CASSPVRDYYF
TRBV7-9	TRBJ2-1	few	TRBD1	TGTGCCAGCAGCTCCTCCGGGACAGGGAACAAGTTCTTC	CASSSSGTGNKFF
TRBV15	TRBJ2-2	-	TRBD1	TGTGCCACCAGCACGCGCTACAGGGGGCGCGGGGAGCTGTTTTTT	CATSTRYRGRGELFF
TRBV7-2	TRBJ2-5	-	TRBD2	TGTGCCAGCAGCATCCTGGGGGGGGGAGAGACCCAGTACTTC	CASSILGGGETQYF
TRBV7-8	TRBJ2-7	-	-	TGTGCCAGCAGCTTAGAACGGGAGCAGTACTTC	CASSLEREQYF
TRBV2	TRBJ2-5	-	-	TGTGCCAGCAGCGCGGGCGGCAGGTGGGAAGAGACCCAGTACTTC	CASSAGGRWEETQYF
TRBV4-3	TRBJ1-1	-	TRBD1	TGCGCCAGCAGCCAAGTAGACAGGGGAGAAGCTTTCTTT	CASSQVDRGEAFF
TRBV15	TRBJ2-7	once	TRBD1	TGTGCCACCAGCAGAGATCGTCGGGACAGCTACGAGCAGTACTTC	CATSRDRRDSYEQYF
TRBV2	TRBJ1-4	few	-	TGTGCCAGCCGCGCCAGGGAAGGAACTAATGAAAAACTGTTTTTT	CASRAREGTNEKLFF
TRBV5-4	TRBJ2-5	few	TRBD2	TGTGCCAGCAGCTTGAGGCTAGCGGGAGAAGAGACCCAGTACTTC	CASSLRLAGEETQYF
TRBV5-1	TRBJ1-1	-	-	TGCGCCAGCAGCTTGGCCTTTGGGGCAGGGCAGAACACTGAAGCTTTCTTT	CASSLAFGAGQNTEAFF
TRBV13	TRBJ2-7	-	TRBD2	TGTGCCAGCAGCAAAACTAGCGGGGGGCCTTACGAGCAGTACTTC	CASSKTSGGPYEQYF
TRBV14	TRBJ1-6	once	-	TGTGCCAGCAGAATACAGCAGAATTCACCCCTCCACTTT	CASRIQQNSPLHF
TRBV28	TRBJ1-1	-	-	TGTGCCAGCAGTGCCAGGGTCCAGCCAAAGGCTTTCTTT	CASSARVQPKAFF
TRBV10-3	TRBJ2-2	few	TRBD1	TGTGCCTCCACGCGACAGGGTGGGACCGGGGAGCTGTTTTTT	CASTRQGGTGELFF
TRBV19	TRBJ2-5	few	TRBD1	TGTGCCAGTAGTATAGACAGGGGGGAGACCCAGTACTTC	CASSIDRGETQYF
TRBV7-3	TRBJ2-7	-	-	TGTGCCAGCAGCCCACACCCAGGGCCGTACGAGCAGTACTTC	CASSPHPGPYEQYF
TRBV5-1	TRBJ2-1	-	-	TGCGCCAGCAGCATAGGTACAGGACCCTCCTACAATGAGCAGTTCTTC	CASSIGTGPSYNEQFF
TRBV18	TRBJ1-1	-	-	TGTGCCAGCTCACCACCTGAGGTCACTGAAGCTTTCTTT	CASSPPEVTEAFF
TRBV2	TRBJ2-3	few	-	TGTGCCAGCAGTGATACCAAGGGGGGGGCGGCAGATACGCAGTATTTT	CASSDTKGGAADTQYF
TRBV29-1	TRBJ2-7	-	TRBD1	TGCAGCGTCCTCGGACAGGGAAGGTACGAGCAGTACTTC	CSVLGQGRYEQYF
TRBV13	TRBJ1-1	-	-	TGTGCCAGCAGACGGGGCACTGAAGCTTTCTTT	CASRRGTEAFF
TRBV7-3	TRBJ2-7	few	TRBD1	TGTGCCAGCAGCGCTTCCGGGACAGGGGGTCGTGAGCAGTACTTC	CASSASGTGGREQYF
TRBV11-2	TRBJ1-2	-	TRBD1	TGTGCCAGCAGCCCCCCCTCCGCAACAGGGGGCTACTATGGCTACACCTTC	CASSPPSATGGYYGYTF
TRBV28	TRBJ1-2	-	TRBD1	TGTGCCAGCAGCCTCGGTGACAGGGATTATTGTGGCTACACCTTC	CASSLGDRDYCGYTF
TRBV15	TRBJ1-2	-	-	TGTGCCACCAGCAGAGATCCCCGCGGGGGAAAGTATGGCTACACCTTC	CATSRDPRGGKYGYTF
TRBV27	TRBJ2-7	-	-	TGTGCCAGCAGTTTATCGCTGGCCTTTACCTCCTACGAGCAGTACTTC	CASSLSLAFTSYEQYF
TRBV19	TRBJ1-5	-	-	TGTGCCAGTAGTATAGGTCGGACAGACAATCAGCCCCAGCATTTT	CASSIGRTDNQPQHF
TRBV2	TRBJ2-2	few	TRBD2	TGTGCCAGCAGTACGCGTGGGACTAGCGGAAACACCGGGGAGCTGTTTTTT	CASSTRGTSGNTGELFF
TRBV29-1	TRBJ1-2	few	-	TGCAGCGTTGCCTCACTGAGGGATGGCTACACCTTC	CSVASLRDGYTF
TRBV19	TRBJ2-7	-	TRBD2	TGTGCCAGTAGTGGGGGGGGGTACGAGCAGTACTTC	CASSGGGYEQYF
TRBV15	TRBJ2-7	-	-	TGTGCCACCAGCACCACTATCACAGGGTTCAGCTCCTACGAGCAGTACTTC	CATSTTITGFSSYEQYF